The T cell receptor (beta chain) under discussion was sequenced for a study of OX40 agonist ivuxolimab in advanced cancers. This clone was seen only a few times. Trimming removed 2 bases from V and 0 bases from J, with 10 bases in between. The germline V gene encodes CDR1 SGHDT and CDR2 YYEEEE. This CDR3 region has 15 residues. Profiling relied on immunoSEQ multiplex PCR, and the TCRdb table lists in-frame clones only, not all of them. There are fewer than 25,000 clones in the sample; roughly 80% occur only once, and about 17% lies in the top ten. The source was CD4+ or CD8+ T cells sorted from blood, collected in a trial of the OX40 agonist ivuxolimab. This TCR derives from an adult with an advanced solid tumor such as melanoma, head and neck, liver or kidney cancer. This sequence joins TRBV5-6 and TRBJ2-3, with a weak D call TRBD2 (6 bases). The CDR3 region has the DNA TGTGCCAGCAGCTTACTTCTAGCGAGCACAGATACGCAGTATTTT. Residues: CASSLLLASTDTQYF. The variable domain in full, completed from reference TRBV5-6 and TRBJ2-3, reads DAGVTQSPTHLIKTRGQQVTLRCSPKSGHDTVSWYQQALGQGPQFIFQYYEEEERQRGNFPDRFSGHQFPNYSSELNVNALLLGDSALYLCASSLLLASTDTQYFGPGTRLTVL.